The 14 T cell receptor beta chains reported below all come from one sample, sequenced in a study of T cells in localized non-small cell lung cancer. Measured with immunoSEQ multiplex PCR; TCRdb has only the in-frame clones, and not every one. The sample holds under 55,000 clones, 80% seen once. The starting material was PBMCs, obtained before any cancer treatment. The receptors were sampled from a woman between 35 and 75 years old with stage II lung adenocarcinoma.

The rearrangement joins TRBV10-3 to TRBJ2-5, with a possible D match to TRBD2 (6 bases). V dropped 6 bases and J dropped 5 bases, with 10 bases sitting between them. The CDR3 totals 12 residues. Per the germline V gene, CDR1 is ENHRY and CDR2 is SYGVKD. The CDR3 DNA sequence: TGTGCCATCAGCGCGGGGAGGGAGACCCAGTACTTC. This gives the protein CAISAGRETQYF.

J is TRBJ1-1 and V is TRBV6-5; weak D call: TRBD1 (5 bases). Trimming removed 6 bases at V and 0 bases at J, with 14 bases between. Germline assignment: CDR1 MNHEY and CDR2 SVGAGI. This CDR3 spans 15 amino acids. The CDR3 sequence is CASSRPQGMNTEAFF. CDR3 nucleotides: TGTGCCAGCAGCCGCCCTCAGGGAATGAACACTGAAGCTTTCTTT.

The chain joins TRBV30 to TRBJ2-2, with D possibly called TRBD1 or TRBD2 (5 bases each). V was pared by 3 bases and J by 5 bases, with 13 bases between. The CDR3 is made up of 14 amino acids. The germline CDR1 and CDR2 sequences are GTSNPN and SVGIG (reference sequence). The DNA for the CDR3 is TGTGCCTGGAGGGGGGTAAGGACGACCGGGGAGCTGTTTTTT. The encoded protein is CAWRGVRTTGELFF.

There are a few counts of this clone. V usage is TRBV2 and J usage is TRBJ2-3, with a tentative D call TRBD2 (5 bases). This CDR3 is 14 amino acids long. The V gene lost 10 bases and the J gene lost 6 bases, with 20 bases spanning the gap. The germline V gene has CDR1 SNHLY and CDR2 FYNNEI. The CDR3 protein is CAKHTSPEADTQYF. The CDR3 bases are TGTGCCAAGCACACTAGTCCGGAGGCGGATACGCAGTATTTT.

The rearrangement joins TRBV6-6 to TRBJ2-1; no definite D call. The CDR3 loop spans 12 amino acids. Germline CDR1 and CDR2: MNHNY and SVGAGI (reference sequence). The V and J ends lost 4 bases and 8 bases respectively, with 9 bases between them. The DNA of the CDR3 is TGTGCCAGCAGTTTCACGGTCCATGAGCAGTTCTTC. Residues: CASSFTVHEQFF.

The chain employs TRBV5-6 and TRBJ2-2; 9 bases line up with TRBD1. Germline V gene lookup returns CDR1 SGHDT and CDR2 YYEEEE. The junction had 11 bases not matched to a gene; V was cut back by 4 bases and J by 4 bases. This CDR3 is 17 amino acids long. The CDR3 reads CASSPGTGIFLTGELFF. The CDR3 DNA reads as TGTGCCAGCAGCCCCGGGACAGGGATATTCCTCACCGGGGAGCTGTTTTTT.

V usage is TRBV5-1 and J usage is TRBJ2-2, with TRBD1 matching over 9 bases. The length of the CDR3 is 17 residues. CDR1 and CDR2 from the germline V gene are SGHRS and YFSETQ. V shed 3 bases and J 1 base; nucleotides not matched to a gene: 7. The CDR3 sequence is CASSYGTGRLNTGELFF. DNA for the CDR3: TGCGCCAGCAGCTACGGGACAGGGCGGTTGAACACCGGGGAGCTGTTTTTT.

The genes are TRBV18 and TRBJ1-1; TRBD1 matches at 8 bases. The V gene's germline CDR1 is KGHSH and CDR2 LQKENI. J lost 8 bases, V lost 4 bases, and 3 bases had no gene match. The length of the CDR3 is 12 residues. CDR3 protein: CASSLRQGEAFF. CDR3 bases: TGTGCCAGCTCACTCAGACAGGGGGAAGCTTTCTTT.

This clone was counted a few times. The gene calls are TRBV6-4 and TRBJ2-3, with TRBD2 identical over 8 bases. The CDR3 runs 15 residues. Germline loops: CDR1 MRHNA, CDR2 SNTAGT. The V gene end was trimmed by 4 bases and the J gene end by 4 bases; junction bases not matched to a gene: 7. CDR3 bases: TGTGCCAGCAGTGTAGCCAGCGGGGGCGCAGATACGCAGTATTTT. Translating it yields CASSVASGGADTQYF.

The rearrangement joins TRBV27 to TRBJ2-2, with no clear D. This CDR3 has 13 residues. Deletions cut 3 bases from V and 1 base from J, with 3 bases between. Germline-derived CDR1 and CDR2 are MNHEY and SMNVEV (reference sequence). DNA for the CDR3: TGTGCCAGCAGTTTTCAGAACACCGGGGAGCTGTTTTTT. It translates to CASSFQNTGELFF.

J is TRBJ1-2 and V is TRBV19; TRBD1 agrees at 12 bases. V was pared by 8 bases and J by 3 bases, with 7 bases of the junction left unmatched. Germline V gives CDR1 LNHDA, CDR2 SQIVND (reference sequence). This CDR3 region has 15 residues. The CDR3 loop is CASEGTGGRDYGYTF. The CDR3 region has the DNA TGTGCCAGTGAAGGGACAGGGGGCAGGGACTATGGCTACACCTTC. The full variable domain, rest sourced from reference TRBV19 and TRBJ1-2, is DGGITQSPKYLFRKEGQNVTLSCEQNLNHDAMYWYRQDPGQGLRLIYYSQIVNDFQKGDIAEGYSVSREKKESFPLTVTSAQKNPTAFYLCASEGTGGRDYGYTFGSGTRLTVV.

The gene calls are TRBV6-6 and TRBJ1-5; 7 bases match TRBD1. CDR1 is MNHNY, CDR2 SVGAGI, per germline (reference sequence). V trimming: 0 bases; J trimming: 4 bases; junction bases outside the gene matches: 3. The length of the CDR3 is 15 residues. Here the CDR3 reads CASSYSEQGNQPQHF. The CDR3 nucleotides read TGTGCCAGCAGTTACTCAGAACAGGGGAATCAGCCCCAGCATTTT.

V gene TRBV7-2 combines with J gene TRBJ2-6; unclear D gene. This CDR3 region has 14 residues. CDR1 is SGHTA and CDR2 is FQGNSA in the germline V gene. V lost 7 bases and J lost 1, with 8 bases in between. This CDR3 reads CASTWRSGANVLTF. CDR3 bases: TGTGCCAGCACTTGGAGATCTGGGGCCAACGTCCTGACTTTC.

The V and J genes are TRBV4-3 and TRBJ2-5; D may be TRBD2 (7 bases). With 0 bases removed from V and 5 bases from J, the gap between germline ends came to 16 bases. The CDR3 is made up of 16 amino acids. Germline V gene lookup returns CDR1 LGHNA and CDR2 YSLEER. CDR3 nucleotide sequence: TGCGCCAGCAGCCAAGATTTGCGGGGGCCTGGGGAGACCCAGTACTTC. It specifies CASSQDLRGPGETQYF.